Following are 23 T cell receptor beta chains from one sample sequenced in a study of T cell responses to AZD1222 COVID-19 vaccine. The repertoire was sequenced with immunoSEQ multiplex PCR; TCRdb's copy has only in-frame clones and lacks some. In the table there are some 190,000 clones, 80% to 90% of which are singletons. Sequences were derived from peripheral blood, sampled on day 0 of AZD1222 vaccination. The receptors shown here come from an adult in good health.

This sequence joins TRBV3-1 (or the pseudogene TRBV3-2) and TRBJ2-3; TRBD2 is a possible D gene (7 bases). The CDR3 is 16 residues long. V was cut by 0 bases and J by 2 bases, with 12 bases left in between. Germline V CDR1 and CDR2: LGHDT, YNNKEL (reference sequence). In nucleotides, the CDR3 is TGTGCCAGCAGCCAAGACCTCGGGGGGCCCACAGATACGCAGTATTTT. Residues: CASSQDLGGPTDTQYF.

The chain uses TRBV4-3 and TRBJ1-6; a possible D gene is TRBD1 (5 bases). The CDR3 covers 18 residues. The germline gives CDR1 LGHNA, CDR2 YSLEER. Trimming stripped 0 bases from V and 5 bases from J, with 17 bases between. CDR3 sequence reads: CASSQDWGRTEDNSPLHF. The CDR3 DNA is TGCGCCAGCAGCCAAGACTGGGGCAGGACTGAGGATAATTCACCCCTCCACTTT.

J is TRBJ1-5 and V is TRBV19; a possible D gene is TRBD1 (6 bases). The CDR3 runs to 17 residues. Trimming stripped 7 bases from V and 0 bases from J, with 19 bases between. Germline-derived CDR1 and CDR2 are LNHDA and SQIVND (reference sequence). In DNA form, the CDR3 reads TGTGCCAGTACTTCGACAGGACGAACAGATAGCAATCAGCCCCAGCATTTT. As protein: CASTSTGRTDSNQPQHF.

This rearrangement joins TRBV11-2 to TRBJ2-7; tentative D call: TRBD2 (7 bases). The V end was cut by 4 bases, the J end by 7 bases, with 20 bases between. The CDR3 runs 15 residues. Germline V CDR1 and CDR2: SGHAT, FQNNGV. CDR3 sequence (DNA): TGTGCCAGCAGCTCCCTCCGGGGGGCCGGTGGGGAGCAGTACTTC. Residues: CASSSLRGAGGEQYF.

The chain has TRBV5-1 and TRBJ1-1, with TRBD1 matching 7 bases. Trimming at V came to 4 bases and at J to 3 bases, leaving 12 bases not matched to a gene. The CDR3 spans 16 residues. The V gene's germline CDR1 is SGHRS and CDR2 YFSETQ. CDR3: CASSTRQGSWDTEAFF. The CDR3 DNA reads as TGCGCCAGCAGCACTCGACAGGGTTCTTGGGACACTGAAGCTTTCTTT.

Comments on this clone: A much bigger clone sits one base away, suggesting this may be a read error. The chain's CDR3 is CSASWGATEAFF. The CDR3 coding sequence is TGCAGTGCTAGTTGGGGGGCCACTGAAGCTTTCTTT. The V and J genes are TRBV20-1 and TRBJ1-1, with a tentative D call TRBD1 (6 bases). The CDR3 sequence is 12 residues long. Trimming pared 3 bases from V and 4 bases from J, leaving 9 bases between. Germline CDR1 and CDR2: DFQATT and SNEGSKA (reference sequence).

This chain links TRBV4-2 with TRBJ1-1; tentatively, D is TRBD1 (5 bases). The germline V gene has CDR1 LGHNA and CDR2 YNFKEQ. The CDR3 has 16 residues. Trimming pared 0 bases from V and 1 base from J, leaving 12 bases between. CDR3 protein: CASSQEILGGNTEAFF. For the CDR3, the DNA is TGTGCCAGCAGCCAAGAAATATTGGGGGGGAACACTGAAGCTTTCTTT.

The V and J genes are TRBV9 and TRBJ2-1, with D maybe TRBD2 (6 bases). Trimming took 3 bases from V and 4 from J, leaving 17 bases between them. The CDR3 extends over 16 amino acids. Germline lookup yields CDR1 SGDLS and CDR2 YYNGEE. CDR3 protein: CASSDAGTRIYNEQFF. CDR3 DNA sequence: TGTGCCAGCAGCGATGCCGGGACTCGGATATACAATGAGCAGTTCTTC.

The chain uses TRBV5-1 and TRBJ2-2, with 7 nucleotides matching TRBD1. Germline V gene lookup returns CDR1 SGHRS and CDR2 YFSETQ. Trimming at V came to 5 bases and at J to 5 bases, leaving 6 bases not matched to a gene. The CDR3 totals 14 residues. The CDR3 sequence: CASRRQGGTGELFF. CDR3 nucleotides: TGCGCCAGCAGACGACAGGGTGGTACCGGGGAGCTGTTTTTT.

The V call is TRBV7-3, the J call TRBJ2-1; D is perhaps TRBD2 (7 bases). V lost 6 bases to trimming and J lost 2 bases, with 17 bases between them. The germline CDR1 and CDR2 sequences are SGHTA and FQGTGA. The CDR3 has 16 amino acids. In nucleotides, the CDR3 is TGTGCCAGCAGAGTAAAGGCGGGGGCAACCTACAATGAGCAGTTCTTC. Encoded protein: CASRVKAGATYNEQFF.

This clone appeared once. The chain links TRBV5-4 to TRBJ2-6, with TRBD2 as a possible D gene (5 bases). With 4 bases removed from V and 0 bases from J, the gap between germline ends came to 17 bases. Per the germline V gene, CDR1 is SGHNT and CDR2 is YYREEE (reference sequence). The CDR3 extends over 18 amino acids. This chain's CDR3 is CASSIGGRTGSGANVLTF. The CDR3 DNA follows: TGTGCCAGCAGCATTGGAGGTAGGACGGGCTCTGGGGCCAACGTCCTGACTTTC.

The chain is built from TRBV5-4 and TRBJ1-1; 7 nucleotides align to TRBD1. V lost 4 bases, J lost 0 bases, and 3 bases stayed unmatched. This CDR3 contains 14 residues. Per the germline V gene, CDR1 is SGHNT and CDR2 is YYREEE (reference sequence). As DNA, the CDR3 is TGTGCCAGCAGCGGGGGACAGATGAACACTGAAGCTTTCTTT. As protein: CASSGGQMNTEAFF.

The chain links TRBV7-2 to TRBJ2-7; D is ambiguous. This CDR3 is built from 14 residues. V was pared by 0 bases and J by 0 bases, with 6 bases between. Germline CDR1 reads SGHTA; CDR2 reads FQGNSA. CDR3 nucleotides: TGTGCCAGCAGCTTAGCGGGCACCTCCTACGAGCAGTACTTC. Protein sequence: CASSLAGTSYEQYF.

The chain employs TRBV7-6 and TRBJ2-7, with D unresolved. Germline CDR1 and CDR2: SGHVS and FNYEAQ. V was trimmed by 5 bases and J by 3 bases, leaving 11 bases between them. The CDR3 has 13 amino acids. CDR3 sequence reads: CASSKGPNYEQYV. The CDR3 nucleotides are TGTGCCAGCAGCAAAGGACCTAACTACGAGCAGTACGTC.

This clone is a singleton in its sample. The chain employs TRBV30 and TRBJ1-4; 8 positions agree with TRBD1. Germline V lookup: CDR1 GTSNPN, CDR2 SVGIG (reference sequence). The CDR3 totals 13 residues. V was clipped by 2 bases and J by 10 bases; unmatched bases: 6. Here the CDR3 reads CAWSLDRVGKLFF. CDR3 sequence (DNA): TGTGCCTGGAGTTTGGACAGGGTAGGAAAACTGTTTTTT.

V gene TRBV6-4 combines with J gene TRBJ1-3, with 8 bases fitting TRBD1. The V segment lost 3 bases and the J segment 3 bases; nucleotides outside the gene matches: 1. This CDR3 comprises 14 residues. Germline CDR1 MRHNA, CDR2 SNTAGT. CDR3 amino acids: CASSEGQGGNTIYF. The CDR3 region has the DNA TGTGCCAGCAGTGAAGGACAGGGTGGAAACACCATATATTTT.

The chain is built from TRBV9 and TRBJ2-7; possibly TRBD2 for D (5 bases). Deletions cut 2 bases from V and 3 bases from J, with 15 bases between. Germline CDR1 is SGDLS and CDR2 is YYNGEE. The CDR3 sequence is 15 residues long. The CDR3 DNA follows: TGTGCCAGCAGCGTCTCCTCGGGATGGGACTACGAGCAGTACTTC. Protein product: CASSVSSGWDYEQYF.

This clone was detected once. This chain links TRBV6-2 or TRBV6-3 with TRBJ2-6; possible D gene TRBD1, 6 bases. V was trimmed by 5 bases and J by 3 bases, leaving 11 bases between them. Germline V gene sequence: CDR1 MNHEY, CDR2 SVGEGT. This CDR3 comprises 15 residues. The CDR3 sequence is CASSLDSHGANVLTF. The DNA for the CDR3 is TGTGCCAGCAGTCTGGACAGCCATGGGGCCAACGTCCTGACTTTC.

The chain has TRBV6-1 and TRBJ2-3; 8 bases line up with TRBD1. The CDR3 covers 17 residues. Trimming removed 4 bases from V and 1 base from J; junction bases left unmatched: 10. Germline CDR1 and CDR2: MNHNS and SASEGT. The CDR3 DNA is TGTGCCAGCAGTGCACGGACAGGGCGACGGGGCACAGATACGCAGTATTTT. Protein product: CASSARTGRRGTDTQYF.

The chain recombines TRBV18 with TRBJ2-5, with D possibly matching TRBD1 (6 bases). The germline V gene encodes CDR1 KGHSH and CDR2 LQKENI. This CDR3 is built from 14 residues. Trimming took off 6 bases at V and 2 bases at J, with 13 bases between the two ends. Written as DNA, the CDR3 is TGTGCCAGCTCCCCGACAGGAGCTCAAGAGACCCAGTACTTC. It specifies CASSPTGAQETQYF.

The gene calls are TRBV27 and TRBJ2-1, with 7 positions matching TRBD2. The CDR3 contains 17 residues. Germline CDR1 and CDR2: MNHEY and SMNVEV (reference sequence). Germline trimming cut 4 bases from V and 3 bases from J; bases unmatched to any gene: 12. The chain's CDR3 is CASSSASGGGGYNEQFF. The CDR3 DNA is TGTGCCAGCAGTTCCGCTTCTGGAGGCGGGGGCTACAATGAGCAGTTCTTC.

The V and J genes are TRBV12-3 or TRBV12-4 and TRBJ2-1; D might be TRBD1 or TRBD2, each matching 6 bases. This CDR3 spans 12 amino acids. V lost 4 bases to trimming and J lost 15 bases, with 16 bases between them. CDR3 sequence reads: CASSSRYRGLFF. CDR3 nucleotide sequence: TGTGCCAGCAGTTCGCGATACCGGGGGCTGTTCTTC.

The chain recombines TRBV19 with TRBJ1-5; TRBD1 matches 7 bases. The CDR3 consists of 17 residues. V gave up 3 bases and J gave up 2 bases; unmatched junction bases: 10. Germline V gene lookup returns CDR1 LNHDA and CDR2 SQIVND (reference sequence). The CDR3 DNA sequence: TGTGCCAGTAGTATGCCCAACAGGGGCTCGGGCAATCAGCCCCAGCATTTT. Protein: CASSMPNRGSGNQPQHF.